The 27 T cell receptor beta chains given below trace back to one sample, sequenced in a study of cytomegalovirus exposure and HLA in healthy donors. Profiling relied on immunoSEQ multiplex PCR, and the TCRdb table lists in-frame clones only, not all of them. The sample has tens of thousands of clones; more than 90% are singletons. Material: PBMCs. These receptors originate from a young man in good health and CMV-seronegative.

The V call is TRBV5-1, the J call TRBJ2-3; 10 bases align to TRBD2. Trimming removed 0 bases from V and 5 bases from J; junction bases left unmatched: 6. Germline values: CDR1 SGHRS, CDR2 YFSETQ. The CDR3 covers 16 residues. CDR3 bases: TGCGCCAGCAGCTTGGCTTGGACTAGCGGTGAAGATACGCAGTATTTT. This gives the protein CASSLAWTSGEDTQYF.

This rearrangement joins TRBV6-6 to TRBJ2-7; D may be TRBD2 (6 bases). Per germline, CDR1 MNHNY and CDR2 SVGAGI (reference sequence). This CDR3 comprises 10 residues. V lost 8 bases, J lost 6 bases, and 8 bases lay in between. In DNA, the CDR3 is TGTGCCAGCCGGGACTCCGAGCAGTACTTC. It encodes CASRDSEQYF.

V is TRBV5-4 and J is TRBJ2-6; 9 nucleotides line up with TRBD2. The CDR3 totals 19 residues. Looked up from germline, CDR1 is SGHNT and CDR2 is YYREEE (reference sequence). J lost 1 base, V lost 1 base, and 9 bases had no gene match. The CDR3 sequence is CASSLKESSGNSGANVLTF. The CDR3 nucleotides read TGTGCCAGCAGCTTGAAAGAATCTAGCGGGAATTCTGGGGCCAACGTCCTGACTTTC.

This sequence joins TRBV9 and TRBJ2-5, with 8 bases aligning to TRBD1. With 0 bases clipped from V and 3 bases from J, the junction kept 4 bases outside the gene matches. Germline V gives CDR1 SGDLS, CDR2 YYNGEE. The CDR3 contains 15 residues. CDR3 sequence reads: CASSVGTGREETQYF. The CDR3 DNA reads as TGTGCCAGCAGCGTAGGGACAGGGCGGGAAGAGACCCAGTACTTC.

The chain links TRBV28 to TRBJ2-7; perhaps TRBD2 as D (5 bases). The CDR3 spans 15 residues. Germline lookup yields CDR1 MDHEN and CDR2 SYDVKM. V dropped 3 bases and J dropped 2 bases, with 14 bases sitting between them. The chain's CDR3 is CASSFEGGPPYEQYF. CDR3 in DNA: TGTGCCAGCAGTTTTGAAGGCGGGCCCCCCTACGAGCAGTACTTC.

This clone was seen once. CDR3 DNA sequence: TGTGCCAGTAGTCTCGGCATGTTCCAGGGCACAGATACGCAGTATTTT. Protein sequence: CASSLGMFQGTDTQYF. V gene TRBV19 combines with J gene TRBJ2-3; D not resolved. The CDR3 is 16 residues long. V dropped 5 bases and J dropped 1 base, with 16 bases sitting between them. Germline CDR1 and CDR2: LNHDA and SQIVND (reference sequence).

This clone was observed a few times. This sequence joins TRBV28 and TRBJ1-2; perhaps TRBD1 as D (5 bases). The CDR3 contains 13 residues. V lost 3 bases, J lost 8 bases, and 13 bases lay in between. Germline-derived CDR1 and CDR2 are MDHEN and SYDVKM. The DNA for the CDR3 is TGTGCCAGCAGTTTCTTGGGGCGTCGGGGCTACACCTTC. Its protein product is CASSFLGRRGYTF.

V usage is TRBV5-1 and J usage is TRBJ2-3, with D possibly TRBD2 on 6 matching bases. The CDR3 has 14 amino acids. Trimming shortened V by 2 bases and J by 0 bases, and 7 bases separated the two germline ends. Per germline, CDR1 SGHRS and CDR2 YFSETQ. The CDR3 sequence: CASSFGGSTDTQYF. DNA for the CDR3: TGCGCCAGCAGCTTCGGGGGAAGCACAGATACGCAGTATTTT.

The chain recombines TRBV6-5 with TRBJ2-4, with TRBD2 as a possible D gene (6 bases). V dropped 5 bases and J dropped 7 bases, with 9 bases sitting between them. The CDR3 covers 12 residues. From germline, CDR1 is MNHEY and CDR2 SVGAGI. CDR3 in DNA: TGTGCCAGCAGTGACCGGGAGAACATTCAGTACTTC. It translates to CASSDRENIQYF.

The chain uses TRBV20-1 and TRBJ2-5; the D gene is possibly TRBD2 (6 bases). Germline values: CDR1 DFQATT, CDR2 SNEGSKA (reference sequence). The CDR3 is made up of 10 amino acids. The CDR3 protein is CGGVQETQYF. Here the CDR3 DNA reads TGCGGAGGGGTACAAGAGACCCAGTACTTC.

The gene calls are TRBV9 and TRBJ2-7, with D possibly matching TRBD1 (6 bases). CDR1 SGDLS and CDR2 YYNGEE come from the germline V gene. CDR3 length: 14 residues. The V gene lost 0 bases and the J gene lost 3 bases, with 10 bases spanning the gap. As DNA, the CDR3 is TGTGCCAGCAGCGTAGAGCAGGGGAACTACGAGCAGTACTTC. Its protein is CASSVEQGNYEQYF.

The genes are TRBV5-6 and TRBJ2-3; tentatively, D is TRBD2 (6 bases). The CDR3 has 15 residues. From germline, CDR1 is SGHDT and CDR2 YYEEEE. The V end was cut by 5 bases, the J end by 0 bases, with 13 bases between. The CDR3 is CASSPWGGSTDTQYF. The CDR3 DNA follows: TGTGCCAGCAGTCCGTGGGGAGGAAGCACAGATACGCAGTATTTT. The full variable domain, completed using reference TRBV5-6 and TRBJ2-3, is DAGVTQSPTHLIKTRGQQVTLRCSPKSGHDTVSWYQQALGQGPQFIFQYYEEEERQRGNFPDRFSGHQFPNYSSELNVNALLLGDSALYLCASSPWGGSTDTQYFGPGTRLTVL.

This chain connects TRBV6-1 to TRBJ2-1; 13 bases agree with TRBD2. This CDR3 is built from 14 residues. The germline V gene has CDR1 MNHNS and CDR2 SASEGT. V was clipped by 10 bases and J by 7 bases; unmatched bases: 7. For the CDR3, the DNA is TGTGCCATCCTACTAGCGGGAGGGCCAAATGAGCAGTTCTTC. It encodes CAILLAGGPNEQFF.

V is TRBV7-3 and J is TRBJ2-2, with D uncertain. V lost 2 bases to trimming and J lost 4 bases, with 11 bases between them. CDR1 and CDR2 from the germline V gene are SGHTA and FQGTGA. The CDR3 length is 15 residues. The CDR3 loop is CASSLSGSGTGELFF. CDR3 in DNA: TGTGCCAGCAGCTTATCGGGTTCTGGCACCGGGGAGCTGTTTTTT.

The rearrangement links TRBV4-3 to TRBJ2-7; TRBD2 matches 7 bases. CDR1 and CDR2 (germline): LGHNA, YSLEER. J was trimmed by 6 bases and V by 0 bases; bases with no gene match: 8. This CDR3 has 15 amino acids. The CDR3 DNA reads TGCGCCAGCAGCCAAGATTCGCGCGGGAGCGGCGAGCAGTACTTC. Amino acid sequence: CASSQDSRGSGEQYF.

The chain carries TRBV7-9 and TRBJ2-3; TRBD2 is a possible D gene (6 bases). Trimming pared 1 base from V and 1 base from J, leaving 12 bases between. CDR3 length: 16 amino acids. The germline V gene has CDR1 SEHNR and CDR2 FQNEAQ (reference sequence). In DNA, the CDR3 is TGTGCCAGCAGCTTAGGGTGGTCGGGAGGCACAGATACGCAGTATTTT. Protein product: CASSLGWSGGTDTQYF.

This clone appeared a few times. The V call is TRBV9, the J call TRBJ2-3, with unresolved D. The CDR3 sequence is 14 residues long. V was cut by 4 bases and J by 4 bases, with 13 bases left in between. CDR1 is SGDLS, CDR2 YYNGEE, per germline. CDR3 in amino acids: CASSYEHTADTQYF. The CDR3 coding sequence is TGTGCCAGCAGCTACGAGCATACGGCAGATACGCAGTATTTT.

The chain recombines TRBV7-2 with TRBJ2-3; D is ambiguous. Trimming removed 5 bases at V and 1 base at J, with 7 bases between. This CDR3 has 13 amino acids. The V gene's germline CDR1 is SGHTA and CDR2 FQGNSA. The CDR3, as DNA: TGTGCCAGCAGCCAATCGGGCACAGATACGCAGTATTTT. Translation: CASSQSGTDTQYF.

The V gene is TRBV4-2, the J gene TRBJ2-1; D perhaps matches TRBD2 (5 bases). Trimming stripped 4 bases from V and 0 bases from J, with 13 bases between. The germline V gene encodes CDR1 LGHNA and CDR2 YNFKEQ. The CDR3 contains 16 residues. CDR3 sequence reads: CASSPERLSSYNEQFF. The DNA of the CDR3 is TGTGCCAGCAGCCCGGAGCGGCTCAGCTCCTACAATGAGCAGTTCTTC.

The chain joins TRBV4-1 to TRBJ2-1; 9 bases map to TRBD1. J lost 5 bases, V lost 7 bases, and 6 bases had no gene match. This CDR3 region has 14 residues. CDR1 and CDR2 from the germline V gene are MGHRA and YSYEKL. The CDR3 loop reads CASNRDREDNEQFF. CDR3 sequence (DNA): TGCGCCAGCAACCGGGACAGGGAGGACAATGAGCAGTTCTTC.

The V and J genes are TRBV5-1 and TRBJ2-7, with 8 bases that match TRBD2. Per the germline V gene, CDR1 is SGHRS and CDR2 is YFSETQ. The junction had 2 bases not matched to a gene; V was cut back by 4 bases and J by 2 bases. CDR3 length equals 13 residues. The CDR3 DNA reads TGCGCCAGCAGCCCCGGGAGGGCCTACGAGCAGTACTTC. Translation gives CASSPGRAYEQYF.

This chain joins TRBV27 and TRBJ2-7, with 11 bases that match TRBD2. The ends lost 6 bases at V and 4 bases at J; junction bases unmatched: 5. CDR3 size: 14 residues. Germline V CDR1 and CDR2: MNHEY, SMNVEV (reference sequence). The CDR3 region is CASSLAGGGYEQYF. The CDR3 DNA is TGTGCCAGCAGCTTAGCGGGAGGGGGGTACGAGCAGTACTTC.

The chain employs TRBV7-2 and TRBJ2-3, with 8 bases that match TRBD2. Trimming at V came to 5 bases and at J to 2 bases, leaving 6 bases not matched to a gene. CDR3 size: 15 residues. CDR1 and CDR2 (germline): SGHTA, FQGNSA. The CDR3 protein is CASSRGGRHTDTQYF. The DNA for the CDR3 is TGTGCCAGCAGCCGGGGCGGGAGGCACACAGATACGCAGTATTTT.

The chain uses TRBV2 and TRBJ1-1; no clear D. CDR1 is SNHLY and CDR2 is FYNNEI in the germline V gene. The CDR3 is 11 amino acids. V was shortened by 7 bases and J by 2 bases, with 5 bases between the two germline ends. The CDR3 spells CASIRNTEAFF. The CDR3 DNA reads as TGTGCCAGCATCAGAAACACTGAAGCTTTCTTT.

The chain employs TRBV6-6 and TRBJ2-4, with D uncertain. CDR3 length: 12 amino acids. Germline assignment: CDR1 MNHNY and CDR2 SVGAGI (reference sequence). V lost 8 bases and J 0 bases, leaving 5 bases between the germline ends. Here the CDR3 DNA reads TGTGCCAGCGAGGTAGCCAAAAACATTCAGTACTTC. It translates to CASEVAKNIQYF.

In the case of this clone: A read error may account for a junction end that differs from germline. This chain connects TRBV7-7 to TRBJ2-3; 8 bases are a match to TRBD1. From germline, CDR1 is SSHAT and CDR2 FNYEAQ (reference sequence). The CDR3 spans 12 residues. The CDR3 loop is CASSDTGGTQYF. For the CDR3, the DNA is TGTGCTAGCAGCGACACAGGGGGTACGCAGTATTTT.

This chain links TRBV7-6 with TRBJ2-2; TRBD2 is a possible D gene (6 bases). Germline CDR1 SGHVS, CDR2 FNYEAQ. The ends were cut back, 1 base at V and 7 bases at J, with 7 bases in the middle. The CDR3 is made up of 13 amino acids. In DNA, the CDR3 is TGTGCCAGCAGCTTAGGGGGGGTCGGGGAGCTGTTTTTT. Its translation: CASSLGGVGELFF. Full variable domain (remainder filled in from reference TRBV7-6 and TRBJ2-2): GAGVSQSPRYKVTKRGQDVALRCDPISGHVSLYWYRQALGQGPEFLTYFNYEAQQDKSGLPNDRFSAERPEGSISTLTIQRTEQRDSAMYRCASSLGGVGELFFGEGSRLTVL.